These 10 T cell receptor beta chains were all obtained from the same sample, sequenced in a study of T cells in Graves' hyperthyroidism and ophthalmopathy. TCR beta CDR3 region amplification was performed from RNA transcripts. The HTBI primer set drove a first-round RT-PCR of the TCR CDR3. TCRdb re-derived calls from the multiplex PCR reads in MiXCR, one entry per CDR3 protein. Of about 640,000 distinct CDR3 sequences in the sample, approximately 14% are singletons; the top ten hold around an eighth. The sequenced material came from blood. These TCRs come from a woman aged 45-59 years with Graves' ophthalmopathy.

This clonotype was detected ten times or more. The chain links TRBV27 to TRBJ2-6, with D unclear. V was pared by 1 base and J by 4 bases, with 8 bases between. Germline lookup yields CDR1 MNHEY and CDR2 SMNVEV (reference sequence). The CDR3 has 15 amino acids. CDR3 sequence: CASSLYLLGANVLTF. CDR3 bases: TGTGCCAGCAGTTTATACCTCTTAGGGGCCAACGTCCTGACTTTC. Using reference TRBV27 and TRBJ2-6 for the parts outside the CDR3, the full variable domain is EAQVTQNPRYLITVTGKKLTVTCSQNMNHEYMSWYRQDPGLGLRQIYYSMNVEVTDKGDVPEGYKVSRKEKRNFPLILESPSPNQTSLYFCASSLYLLGANVLTFGAGSRLTVL.

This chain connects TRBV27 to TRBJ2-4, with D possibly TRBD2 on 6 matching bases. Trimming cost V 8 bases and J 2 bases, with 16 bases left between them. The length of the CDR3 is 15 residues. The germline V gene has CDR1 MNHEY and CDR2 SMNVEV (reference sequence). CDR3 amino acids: CASSPRRVTKNIQYF. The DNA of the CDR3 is TGTGCCAGCTCCCCTCGGAGGGTCACCAAAAACATTCAGTACTTC.

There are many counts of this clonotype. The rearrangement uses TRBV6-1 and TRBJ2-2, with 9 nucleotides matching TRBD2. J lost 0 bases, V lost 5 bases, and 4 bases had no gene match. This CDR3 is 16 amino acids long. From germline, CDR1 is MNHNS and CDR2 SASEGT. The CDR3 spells CASSTPSGANTGELFF. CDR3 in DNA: TGTGCCAGCAGTACCCCTAGCGGGGCGAACACCGGGGAGCTGTTTTTT.

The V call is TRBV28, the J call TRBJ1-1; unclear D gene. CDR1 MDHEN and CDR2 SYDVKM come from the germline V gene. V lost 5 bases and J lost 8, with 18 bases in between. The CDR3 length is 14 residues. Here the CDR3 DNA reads TGTGCCAGCAGTGGCGGGGTTACTCACCCGGAAGCTTTCTTT. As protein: CASSGGVTHPEAFF.

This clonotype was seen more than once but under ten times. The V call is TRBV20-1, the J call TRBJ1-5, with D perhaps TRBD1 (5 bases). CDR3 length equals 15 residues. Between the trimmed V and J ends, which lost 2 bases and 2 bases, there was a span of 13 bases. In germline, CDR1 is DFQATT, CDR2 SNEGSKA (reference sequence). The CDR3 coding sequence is TGCAGTGCTAGAAAGGGGATTTGGGGCAATCAGCCCCAGCATTTT. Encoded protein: CSARKGIWGNQPQHF.

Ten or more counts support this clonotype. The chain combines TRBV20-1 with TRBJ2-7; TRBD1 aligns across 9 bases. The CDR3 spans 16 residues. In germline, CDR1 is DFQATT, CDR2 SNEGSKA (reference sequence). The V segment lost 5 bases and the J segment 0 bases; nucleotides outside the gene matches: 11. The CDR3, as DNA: TGCAGTGCTGCTGACCCAGGGACAGGGAACTCCTACGAGCAGTACTTC. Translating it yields CSAADPGTGNSYEQYF.

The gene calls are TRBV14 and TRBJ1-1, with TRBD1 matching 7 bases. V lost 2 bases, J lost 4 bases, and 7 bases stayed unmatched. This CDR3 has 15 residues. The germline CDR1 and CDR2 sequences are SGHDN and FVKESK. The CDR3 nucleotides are TGTGCCAGCAGCCAAAGACAGGGTAAGGGCACTGAAGCTTTCTTT. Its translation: CASSQRQGKGTEAFF.

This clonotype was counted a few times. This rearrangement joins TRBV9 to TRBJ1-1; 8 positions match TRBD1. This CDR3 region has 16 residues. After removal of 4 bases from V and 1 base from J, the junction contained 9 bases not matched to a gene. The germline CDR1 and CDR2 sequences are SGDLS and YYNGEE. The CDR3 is CASSPTGGVGNTEAFF. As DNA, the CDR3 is TGTGCCAGCAGCCCTACAGGGGGAGTGGGGAACACTGAAGCTTTCTTT.

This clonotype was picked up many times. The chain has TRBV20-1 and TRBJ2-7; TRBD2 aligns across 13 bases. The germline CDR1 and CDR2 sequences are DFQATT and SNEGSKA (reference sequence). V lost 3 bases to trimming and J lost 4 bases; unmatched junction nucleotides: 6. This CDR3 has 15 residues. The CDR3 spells CSARRGTSGIYEQYF. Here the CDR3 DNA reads TGCAGTGCTAGGAGAGGGACTAGCGGGATTTACGAGCAGTACTTC.

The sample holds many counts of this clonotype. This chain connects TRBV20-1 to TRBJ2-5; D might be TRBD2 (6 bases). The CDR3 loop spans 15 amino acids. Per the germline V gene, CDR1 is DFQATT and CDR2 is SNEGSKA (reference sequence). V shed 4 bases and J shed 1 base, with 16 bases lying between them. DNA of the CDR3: TGCAGTGCTACCGGGCCAACCGGGGGCCAAGAGACCCAGTACTTC. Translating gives CSATGPTGGQETQYF.